The rows below give T cell receptor beta chains drawn from one sample of a study of blood T cell repertoires in COVID-19. Some clones are missing from TCRdb's copy, which holds only in-frame ones; the method was immunoSEQ multiplex PCR. This table has roughly 250,000 clones, about nine tenths appearing once. The material sequenced was PBMCs or T cells enriched from blood (not recorded which). The receptors were gathered from a woman in her 30s with acute COVID-19. The CDR3 runs from the conserved cysteine through the conserved F or W. A D gene is named only where the DNA matches it firmly. Clone size, where shown, is once, few, many, or a class for clones that have expanded.

D gene | J gene | clone size | V gene | CDR3 DNA | CDR3 protein
TRBD1 | TRBJ2-3 | - | TRBV6-2/TRBV6-3 | TGTGCCAGCAGTTGGGACAGTAAAAGCACAGATACGCAGTATTTT | CASSWDSKSTDTQYF
TRBD2 | TRBJ2-7 | - | TRBV4-3 | TGCGCCAGCAGCCAAGTAAGCGGGAGTTCCTACGAGCAGTACTTC | CASSQVSGSSYEQYF
- | TRBJ2-7 | once | TRBV19 | TGTGCCAGTAGTCTAACAGGGATGACCTACGAGCAGTACTTC | CASSLTGMTYEQYF
- | TRBJ1-2 | - | TRBV7-9 | TGTGCCAGCAGCTTAGTCTCGGAGACGGACTATGGCTACACCTTC | CASSLVSETDYGYTF
TRBD2 | TRBJ2-7 | - | TRBV29-1 | TGCAGCGTTGAGCCTAGCGGGAGTTTGTTC | CSVEPSGSLF
- | TRBJ1-5 | few | TRBV27 | TGTGCCAGCAGTTTCATGAGGGATCAGCCCCAGCATTTT | CASSFMRDQPQHF
TRBD2 | TRBJ2-7 | - | TRBV25-1 | TGTGCCAGCAGTGAATTTGCTAGCGGGAGCGAGCAGTACTTC | CASSEFASGSEQYF
- | TRBJ2-7 | - | TRBV9 | TGTGCCAGCAGCGGGGGGACAAGAACCTACGAGCAGTACTTC | CASSGGTRTYEQYF
- | TRBJ2-5 | - | TRBV7-9 | TGTGCCAGCAGCATCCCCCCCGTGGAGACCCAGTACTTC | CASSIPPVETQYF
TRBD1 | TRBJ1-2 | - | TRBV2 | TGTGCCAGCAGTGAAGCCTATGGGACAGGGGATAACTATGGCTACACCTTC | CASSEAYGTGDNYGYTF
- | TRBJ1-6 | - | TRBV12-2 | TGTGCAAGTCGCCCTGGAATTGACAGCTCCTATAATTCACCCCTCCACTTT | CASRPGIDSSYNSPLHF
- | TRBJ2-3 | - | TRBV15 | TGTGCCACCAGCAGAGATGGAGGGCTAATAACGGATACGCAGTATTTT | CATSRDGGLITDTQYF
TRBD2 | TRBJ2-1 | - | TRBV30 | TGTGCCTGGAGGAAAAAGACCGGGACTAGCGGGGCGCCCTACAATGAGCAGTTCTTC | CAWRKKTGTSGAPYNEQFF
- | TRBJ2-1 | - | TRBV7-8 | TGTGCCAGCAGCCCCCTGTTCCAACCCCCCCCAGGTATGAATGAGCAGTTCTTC | CASSPLFQPPPGMNEQFF
- | TRBJ1-2 | - | TRBV5-1 | TGCGCCAGCAGCTTCGGGGTAAACTATGGCTACACCTTC | CASSFGVNYGYTF
TRBD2 | TRBJ2-6 | - | TRBV15 | TGTGCCACCAGCAGAGACCCTTGGGGCCTAGCGGGGGGGCCTGGGGCCAACGTCCTGACTTTC | CATSRDPWGLAGGPGANVLTF
TRBD1 | TRBJ1-6 | - | TRBV28 | TGTGCCAGCAGTACCGTCGGGCAGGGGGCGGTCACCTATAATTCACCCCTCCACTTT | CASSTVGQGAVTYNSPLHF